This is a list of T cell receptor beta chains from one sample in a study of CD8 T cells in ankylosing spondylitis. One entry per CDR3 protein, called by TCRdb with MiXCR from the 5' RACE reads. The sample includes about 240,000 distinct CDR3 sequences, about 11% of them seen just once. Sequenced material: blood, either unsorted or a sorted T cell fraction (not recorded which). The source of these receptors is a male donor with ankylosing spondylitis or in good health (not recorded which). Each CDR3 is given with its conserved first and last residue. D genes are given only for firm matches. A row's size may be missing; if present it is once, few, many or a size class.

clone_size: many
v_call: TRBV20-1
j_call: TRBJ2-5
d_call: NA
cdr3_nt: TGCAGTGCCCTTCGGCGTCTCTCGGAGACCCAGTACTTC
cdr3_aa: CSALRRLSETQYF

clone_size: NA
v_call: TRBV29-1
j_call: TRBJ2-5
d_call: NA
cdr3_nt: TGCAGCGTCGCTCCCGTGCCAGAGACCCAGTACTTC
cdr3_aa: CSVAPVPETQYF

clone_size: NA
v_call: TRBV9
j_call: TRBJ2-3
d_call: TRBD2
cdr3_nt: TGTGCCAGCAGTGCTAAGCTAGCGGGAGGGGGAGATACGCAGTATTTT
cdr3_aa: CASSAKLAGGGDTQYF

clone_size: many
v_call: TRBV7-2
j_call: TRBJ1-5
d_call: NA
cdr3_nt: TGTGCCAGCAGCCGAGAGACAGGCAATCAGCCCCAGCATTTT
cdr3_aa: CASSRETGNQPQHF

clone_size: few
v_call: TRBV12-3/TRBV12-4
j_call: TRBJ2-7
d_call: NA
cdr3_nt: TGTGCCAGTGGGGTTGGGCCCAGCAGCGAGCAGTACTTC
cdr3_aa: CASGVGPSSEQYF

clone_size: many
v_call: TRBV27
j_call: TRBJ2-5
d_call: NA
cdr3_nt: TGTGCCAGCAGTTTATCAGGGATAAACCAAGAGACCCAGTACTTC
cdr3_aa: CASSLSGINQETQYF

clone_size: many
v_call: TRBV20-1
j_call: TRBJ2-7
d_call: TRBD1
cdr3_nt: TGCAGTGCTGAGGCCGGGACAGTCTACGAGCAGTACTTC
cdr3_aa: CSAEAGTVYEQYF

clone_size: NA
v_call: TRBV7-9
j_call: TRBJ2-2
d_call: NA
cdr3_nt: TGTGCTGTGATTGGGAAAACCGGGGAGCTGTTTTTT
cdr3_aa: CAVIGKTGELFF

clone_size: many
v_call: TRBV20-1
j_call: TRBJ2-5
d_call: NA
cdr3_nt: TGCAGTGCTAGGGGCTTCCCCGGGGAGACCCAGTACTTC
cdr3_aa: CSARGFPGETQYF

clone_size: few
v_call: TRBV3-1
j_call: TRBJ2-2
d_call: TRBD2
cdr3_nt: TGTGCCAGCAGCCTTAGCGGGAGGAACACCGGGGAGCTGTTTTTT
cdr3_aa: CASSLSGRNTGELFF

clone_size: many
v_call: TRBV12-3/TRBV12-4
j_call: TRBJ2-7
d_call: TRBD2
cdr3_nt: TGTGCCAGCAGTCCGAGCGGGAGTCCGACCTACGAGCAGTACTTC
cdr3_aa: CASSPSGSPTYEQYF

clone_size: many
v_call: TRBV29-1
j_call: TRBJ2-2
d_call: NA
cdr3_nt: TGCAGCGTTGAACGAGGGGCCGGGGAGCTGTTTTTT
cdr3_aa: CSVERGAGELFF

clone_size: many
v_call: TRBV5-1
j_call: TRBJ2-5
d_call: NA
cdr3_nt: TGCGCCAGCAGCTTGGTGGGACCGGAAGAGACCCAGTACTTC
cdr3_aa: CASSLVGPEETQYF

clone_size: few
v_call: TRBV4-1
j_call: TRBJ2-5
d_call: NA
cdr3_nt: TGCGCCAGCAGCCAAGACAGGGCTGGGGGGACCCAGTACTTC
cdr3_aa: CASSQDRAGGTQYF

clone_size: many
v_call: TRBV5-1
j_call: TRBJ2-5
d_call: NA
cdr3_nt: TGCGCCAGCAGCTCGGGGACGACGGAGACCCAGTACTTC
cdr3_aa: CASSSGTTETQYF

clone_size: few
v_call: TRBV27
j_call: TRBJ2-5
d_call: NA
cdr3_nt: TGTGCCAGCAGTAGTAGCATTCTGGGGCAAGAGACCCAGTACTTC
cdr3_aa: CASSSSILGQETQYF

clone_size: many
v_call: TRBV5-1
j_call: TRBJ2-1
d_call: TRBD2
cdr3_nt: TGCGCCAGCAGCCACACTAGCGGGACAAACAATGAGCAGTTCTTC
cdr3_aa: CASSHTSGTNNEQFF

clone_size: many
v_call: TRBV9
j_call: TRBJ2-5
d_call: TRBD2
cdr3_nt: TGTGCCAGCAGCGTAAGCGGGGGTTCAGGGGAGACCCAGTACTTC
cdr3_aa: CASSVSGGSGETQYF

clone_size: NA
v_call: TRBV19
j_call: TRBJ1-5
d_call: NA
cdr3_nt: TGTGCCAGTAGCCTCAGGGAACTACGGCAGCCCCAGCATTTT
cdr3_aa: CASSLRELRQPQHF

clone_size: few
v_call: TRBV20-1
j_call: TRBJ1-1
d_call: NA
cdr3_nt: TGCAGTGCTGCAGACATGAACACTGAAGCTTTCTTT
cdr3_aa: CSAADMNTEAFF

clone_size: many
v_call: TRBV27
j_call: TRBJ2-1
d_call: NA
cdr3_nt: TGTGCCAGCAGTTTCCTGGCAGGGAAGGAGTTCTTC
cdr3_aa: CASSFLAGKEFF

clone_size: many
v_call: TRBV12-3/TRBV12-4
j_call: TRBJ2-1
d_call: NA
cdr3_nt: TGTGCCAGCAGTTTAGGTGACATCTCCTACAATGAGCAGTTCTTC
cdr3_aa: CASSLGDISYNEQFF

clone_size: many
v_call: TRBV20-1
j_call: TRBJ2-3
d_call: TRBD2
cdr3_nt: TGCAGTGCCACCCCATCTCTAGCGGTTAGCACAGATACGCAGTATTTT
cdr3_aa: CSATPSLAVSTDTQYF

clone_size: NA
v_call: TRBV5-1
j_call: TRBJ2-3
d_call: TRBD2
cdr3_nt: TGCGCCAGCAGCTTGACCCCTAGCGGGAGCACAGATACGCAGTATTTT
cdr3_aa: CASSLTPSGSTDTQYF